The 14 T cell receptor beta chains presented below share a single source sample, sequenced in a study of T cell responses to AZD1222 COVID-19 vaccine. Method: immunoSEQ multiplex PCR; TCRdb's copy keeps in-frame clones and lacks some. This sample carries roughly 150,000 clones, about 87% of them seen once, and the ten largest clones take roughly 2.1%. The material was peripheral blood, obtained on day 0 of AZD1222 vaccination. The origin of the receptors is an adult in good health.

This rearrangement joins TRBV7-2 to TRBJ2-1; TRBD2 aligns across 14 bases. V was pared by 5 bases and J by 4 bases, with 7 bases of the junction left unmatched. In germline, CDR1 is SGHTA, CDR2 FQGNSA. CDR3 size: 17 residues. CDR3 bases: TGTGCCAGCAGCCCTGGACTAGCGGGAGGCCTTTACAATGAGCAGTTCTTC. Protein: CASSPGLAGGLYNEQFF. Combining the CDR3 with reference TRBV7-2 and TRBJ2-1 gives the whole variable domain GAGVSQSPSNKVTEKGKDVELRCDPISGHTALYWYRQSLGQGLEFLIYFQGNSAPDKSGLPSDRFSAERTGGSVSTLTIQRTQQEDSAVYLCASSPGLAGGLYNEQFFGPGTRLTVL.

The chain combines TRBV19 with TRBJ1-2, with D perhaps TRBD1 (5 bases). CDR3 length: 14 amino acids. Germline values: CDR1 LNHDA, CDR2 SQIVND (reference sequence). Deletions cut 3 bases from V and 8 bases from J, with 16 bases between. The CDR3 here is CASSIEGLGNGYTF. The DNA of the CDR3 is TGTGCCAGTAGTATTGAGGGGTTGGGAAACGGCTACACCTTC.

The chain recombines TRBV6-2 or TRBV6-3 with TRBJ1-5; a weak D match, TRBD1 (6 bases). The CDR3 runs to 15 residues. Germline lookup yields CDR1 MNHEY and CDR2 SVGEGT. Trimming stripped 5 bases from V and 1 base from J, with 12 bases between. As DNA, the CDR3 is TGTGCCAGCAGTAAAGGGAGGGGGAGCAATCAGCCCCAGCATTTT. This sequence encodes CASSKGRGSNQPQHF.

The chain joins TRBV11-2 to TRBJ1-6; D not resolved. V lost 2 bases to trimming and J lost 3 bases, with 11 bases between them. The CDR3 runs 16 residues. Germline values: CDR1 SGHAT, CDR2 FQNNGV. Here the CDR3 DNA reads TGTGCCAGCAGCTTACGGCAGTCCCTCTATAATTCACCCCTCCACTTT. Its protein product is CASSLRQSLYNSPLHF.

V gene TRBV30 combines with J gene TRBJ2-1; the match to TRBD2 covers 12 bases. Germline CDR1 and CDR2: GTSNPN and SVGIG (reference sequence). The CDR3 sequence is 15 residues long. V was clipped by 4 bases and J by 9 bases; unmatched bases: 10. Here the CDR3 reads CAWKSRLAGAGEQFF. The CDR3 region has the DNA TGTGCCTGGAAAAGTCGACTAGCGGGGGCGGGTGAGCAGTTCTTC.

This chain links TRBV5-8 with TRBJ1-5; TRBD1 matches 8 bases. The junction had 1 base not matched to a gene; V was cut back by 0 bases and J by 2 bases. From germline, CDR1 is SGHTS and CDR2 YDEGEE. This CDR3 region has 15 residues. In DNA form, the CDR3 reads TGTGCCAGCAGCTTGGGGGGACAGGGCAATCAGCCCCAGCATTTT. Encoded protein: CASSLGGQGNQPQHF.

V usage is TRBV5-6 and J usage is TRBJ1-6, with D unresolved. Trimming shortened V by 5 bases and J by 8 bases, and 11 bases separated the two germline ends. This CDR3 comprises 13 residues. Germline-derived CDR1 and CDR2 are SGHDT and YYEEEE. CDR3 in amino acids: CASSFDIYSPLHF. Written as DNA, the CDR3 is TGTGCCAGCAGTTTCGACATTTATTCACCCCTCCACTTT.

V gene TRBV6-9 combines with J gene TRBJ2-7; D could derive from TRBD1 or TRBD2 (5 bases each). Germline CDR1 is MNHGY and CDR2 is SVAAGI. The CDR3 sequence is 16 residues long. Trimming pared 7 bases from V and 4 bases from J, leaving 23 bases between. In DNA form, the CDR3 reads TGTGCCAGCATTTGGGGGACCTTTCATCCCTGTTACGAGCAGTACTTC. It specifies CASIWGTFHPCYEQYF.

The chain recombines TRBV28 with TRBJ2-1; D call uncertain. The CDR3 covers 12 residues. Looked up from germline, CDR1 is MDHEN and CDR2 is SYDVKM. V was cut by 2 bases and J by 8 bases, with 7 bases left in between. The CDR3 reads CASSLRADEQFF. The DNA of the CDR3 is TGTGCCAGCAGTTTAAGGGCCGATGAGCAGTTCTTC.

The chain joins TRBV4-1 to TRBJ1-1; D unresolved. Germline lookup yields CDR1 MGHRA and CDR2 YSYEKL. V lost 0 bases and J 8 bases, leaving 16 bases between the germline ends. The CDR3 consists of 15 residues. The CDR3 protein is CASSQDKAAIREAFF. CDR3 nucleotides: TGCGCCAGCAGCCAAGATAAGGCCGCCATTAGGGAAGCTTTCTTT.

The rearrangement uses TRBV12-3 or TRBV12-4 and TRBJ1-2; TRBD1 might be the D (5 bases). V was cut by 6 bases and J by 7 bases, with 15 bases left in between. The CDR3 runs 13 residues. The CDR3 nucleotides read TGTGCCAGCAGCGGGGGGAGGGTTAGTGGCTACACCTTC. It codes for CASSGGRVSGYTF.

The chain is built from TRBV19 and TRBJ2-3; 7 nucleotides match TRBD2. V lost 4 bases and J lost 0; bases outside the gene matches: 7. Germline CDR1 and CDR2: LNHDA and SQIVND (reference sequence). This CDR3 spans 16 amino acids. The CDR3 DNA sequence: TGTGCCAGTAGTAAGGGCGGGGAGGGAAGCACAGATACGCAGTATTTT. It yields the protein CASSKGGEGSTDTQYF.

This clone has only one observation. CDR3 DNA: TGTGCCAGTAGGACAGGGAAAGATGGCTACACCTTC. Translated, it gives CASRTGKDGYTF. The chain combines TRBV19 with TRBJ1-2, with TRBD1 matching over 7 bases. J was trimmed by 6 bases and V by 6 bases; bases with no gene match: 4. In germline, CDR1 is LNHDA, CDR2 SQIVND (reference sequence). The CDR3 is 12 amino acids.

This chain uses TRBV19 with TRBJ1-5, with unresolved D. Trimming stripped 1 base from V and 2 bases from J, with 9 bases between. The CDR3 runs 15 residues. Germline values: CDR1 LNHDA, CDR2 SQIVND (reference sequence). DNA of the CDR3: TGTGCCAGTAGTATAGTTGGGAGCGGCAATCAGCCCCAGCATTTT. This encodes CASSIVGSGNQPQHF. Based on the CDR3 plus reference TRBV19 and TRBJ1-5, the full variable domain is DGGITQSPKYLFRKEGQNVTLSCEQNLNHDAMYWYRQDPGQGLRLIYYSQIVNDFQKGDIAEGYSVSREKKESFPLTVTSAQKNPTAFYLCASSIVGSGNQPQHFGDGTRLSIL.